These 4 T cell receptor beta chains were all obtained from the same sample, sequenced in a study of immune evolution from preneoplasia to lung adenocarcinoma. Some clones are missing from TCRdb's copy, which holds only in-frame ones; the method was immunoSEQ multiplex PCR. The profile shows 9,500 to 14,000 clones, about 79% of them singletons. The source material was FFPE minimally invasive lung adenocarcinoma tissue. Receptor source: a person in their sixties or seventies with lung adenocarcinoma.

The V and J genes are TRBV9 and TRBJ1-1; 9 bases are shared with TRBD1. With V trimmed by 1 base and J by 2 bases, 6 bases remained unmatched. The length of the CDR3 is 16 residues. Germline-derived CDR1 and CDR2 are SGDLS and YYNGEE. The CDR3 loop is CASSVTTGGDNTEAFF. CDR3 in DNA: TGTGCCAGCAGCGTAACGACAGGGGGGGATAACACTGAAGCTTTCTTT.

The genes are TRBV30 and TRBJ2-7; possibly TRBD2 for D (5 bases). Deletions cut 0 bases from V and 3 bases from J, with 18 bases between. This CDR3 has 16 amino acids. Germline values: CDR1 GTSNPN, CDR2 SVGIG (reference sequence). The CDR3 protein is CAWSVKGLLAIYEQYF. For the CDR3, the DNA is TGTGCCTGGAGTGTAAAGGGTTTGTTAGCGATCTACGAGCAGTACTTC.

The J gene is TRBJ1-2, the V gene TRBV5-1, with a possible D match to TRBD1 (6 bases). The CDR3 is 13 amino acids. V dropped 3 bases and J dropped 5 bases, with 11 bases sitting between them. Germline CDR1 SGHRS, CDR2 YFSETQ. Written as DNA, the CDR3 is TGCGCCAGCAGCTATTATCAGGGGTATGGCTACACCTTC. Amino acid sequence: CASSYYQGYGYTF.

This clone was counted between two and nine times. The chain has TRBV19 and TRBJ2-7; perhaps D is TRBD1 or TRBD2 (5 bases each). The V gene's germline CDR1 is LNHDA and CDR2 SQIVND (reference sequence). Trimming pared 6 bases from V and 2 bases from J, leaving 8 bases between. This CDR3 spans 12 amino acids. The CDR3 is CASRGVTYEQYF. CDR3 coding DNA: TGTGCCAGTAGGGGGGTAACCTACGAGCAGTACTTC.